This T cell receptor beta chain was retrieved from a study of blood T cell repertoires in COVID-19. In the study overall: Samples representing acute and convalescent COVID-19 were sourced from the United States, Italy and Spain. PBMCs, B-cell-depleted T cells, or T cells were the source of the cDNA or gDNA that made up the material.

Authors' processing steps: Quantification of nucleated cells was approximated via reference gene primer amplification. Assay: immunoSEQ multiplex PCR; the TCRdb copy retains only in-frame clones and omits some. V, J and clone size are taken as reported in that table, and D and trimming were inferred from the DNA itself. Among roughly 260,000 clones listed, about 89% were seen once. The sequence was obtained from a man in his forties who had recovered from COVID-19. Sequencing was carried out using peripheral blood.

The CDR3 reads CASSYIGKQETQYF. The CDR3 bases are TGTGCCAGCAGCTACATCGGGAAGCAAGAGACCCAGTACTTC. The V gene is TRBV27, the J gene TRBJ2-5; tentative D call: TRBD2 (5 bases). The CDR3 spans 14 residues. V was pared by 6 bases and J by 2 bases, with 13 bases between. Per germline, CDR1 MNHEY and CDR2 SMNVEV (reference sequence).